These 4 T cell receptor beta chains were sequenced from one sample in a study of identical twins. TCRdb recomputed calls from the 5' RACE reads with MiXCR, one row per CDR3 protein. The table has some 590,000 distinct CDR3 sequences, approximately 9.6% seen once. The same sample was also studied in work on yellow fever vaccine responses in identical twins.

Source material: PBMCs. The receptors derive from a young woman in good health.

This clonotype was seen repeatedly, ten times or more. The CDR3, as DNA: TGTGCCAGCAGCCCGGGGACAGGGGTGCGTCAGCCCCAGCATTTT. Protein: CASSPGTGVRQPQHF. The J gene is TRBJ1-5, the V gene TRBV12-3 or TRBV12-4; 10 bases line up with TRBD1. With 6 bases clipped from V and 6 bases from J, the junction kept 8 bases outside the gene matches. This CDR3 contains 15 residues.

The rearrangement links TRBV20-1 to TRBJ2-7; 12 bases map to TRBD2. The CDR3 spans 17 residues. From germline, CDR1 is DFQATT and CDR2 SNEGSKA (reference sequence). J lost 1 base, V lost 0 bases, and 7 bases had no gene match. The CDR3 nucleotides are TGCAGTGCTAGAGATGCTAGCGGGGGGGCGGTGTCCTACGAGCAGTACTTC. This sequence encodes CSARDASGGAVSYEQYF.

This clonotype was detected many times. This sequence joins TRBV7-8 and TRBJ2-5; 8 bases line up with TRBD1. CDR3 length: 13 residues. The germline CDR1 and CDR2 sequences are SGHVS and FQNEAQ. Trimming took 5 bases from V and 5 from J; bases not matched to a gene: 4. CDR3 residues: CASSRTGIETQYF. In nucleotides, the CDR3 is TGTGCCAGCAGCAGGACAGGGATTGAGACCCAGTACTTC.

This clonotype showed up many times. The chain combines TRBV27 with TRBJ1-2; D is unclear. Trimming pared 4 bases from V and 2 bases from J, leaving 8 bases between. Germline V gene data show CDR1 as MNHEY and CDR2 as SMNVEV (reference sequence). The CDR3 has 13 residues. The DNA of the CDR3 is TGTGCCAGCAGTTATGACAAGAACTATGGCTACACCTTC. Its translation is CASSYDKNYGYTF.